The 16 T cell receptor beta chains in this list originate from one sample, sequenced in a study of blood T cell repertoires in COVID-19. Sequencing used immunoSEQ multiplex PCR; TCRdb keeps in-frame clones, though not all of them. The table has over 40,000 clones, roughly nine tenths seen once; the top ten hold around 10%. The sample was peripheral blood. Every receptor here comes from a woman aged 80 or older with acute or convalescent COVID-19.

V is TRBV6-5 and J is TRBJ2-5; D perhaps matches TRBD1 (6 bases). This CDR3 spans 16 amino acids. In germline, CDR1 is MNHEY, CDR2 SVGAGI. V was pared by 2 bases and J by 1 base, with 14 bases between. CDR3 DNA sequence: TGTGCCAGCAGTTACCGATCCGCCAGGGGCCAAGAGACCCAGTACTTC. As protein: CASSYRSARGQETQYF.

This rearrangement joins TRBV11-3 to TRBJ2-1, with D perhaps TRBD1 (5 bases). CDR1 and CDR2 (germline): SGHNT, YENEEA. The CDR3 extends over 15 amino acids. V lost 1 base to trimming and J lost 6 bases, with 13 bases between them. CDR3 in DNA: TGTGCCAGCAGCTTAGTAGGGCAGGGCCCCAATGAGCAGTTCTTC. Its translation: CASSLVGQGPNEQFF.

The J gene is TRBJ1-2, the V gene TRBV3-1 (or the pseudogene TRBV3-2); TRBD1 agrees at 7 bases. Germline CDR1 is LGHDT and CDR2 is YNNKEL (reference sequence). V was clipped by 3 bases and J by 8 bases; unmatched bases: 9. This CDR3 spans 14 amino acids. CDR3 residues: CASSHTTGWSGYTF. The CDR3 DNA reads TGTGCCAGCAGCCACACGACAGGGTGGAGCGGCTACACCTTC.

This clone was detected once. The J gene is TRBJ1-1, the V gene TRBV18, with D perhaps matching TRBD1 (5 bases). Trimming cost V 0 bases and J 3 bases, with 11 bases left between them. Per germline, CDR1 KGHSH and CDR2 LQKENI. The CDR3 has 15 amino acids. The CDR3 DNA follows: TGTGCCAGCTCACCACCTAGGGGCTGGGACACTGAAGCTTTCTTT. Translation: CASSPPRGWDTEAFF.

The rearrangement joins TRBV29-1 to TRBJ2-3; tentatively, D is TRBD2 (5 bases). CDR3 length: 13 residues. CDR1 SQVTM and CDR2 ANQGSEA come from the germline V gene. The V and J ends lost 5 bases and 1 base respectively, with 10 bases between them. CDR3 sequence (DNA): TGCAGCGTTCGGACTGGAGGCACAGATACGCAGTATTTT. This codes for CSVRTGGTDTQYF.

The chain joins TRBV5-1 to TRBJ1-3, with D unclear. Trimming left V 0 bases short and J 1 base short, with 14 bases between. The CDR3 sequence is 17 residues long. Germline values: CDR1 SGHRS, CDR2 YFSETQ. Here the CDR3 DNA reads TGCGCCAGCAGCTTGGTAGCGGGTGCCTTATCTGGAAACACCATATATTTT. This codes for CASSLVAGALSGNTIYF.

The V gene is TRBV7-9, the J gene TRBJ2-7, with 9 bases matching TRBD2. The CDR3 consists of 15 residues. Trimming took 5 bases from V and 5 from J; bases not matched to a gene: 10. The V gene's germline CDR1 is SEHNR and CDR2 FQNEAQ (reference sequence). The CDR3: CASSLTSGQHNEQYF. CDR3 nucleotides: TGTGCCAGCAGCCTCACTAGCGGGCAACACAACGAGCAGTACTTC.

The chain employs TRBV27 and TRBJ2-1; TRBD2 agrees at 10 bases. Germline V gene data show CDR1 as MNHEY and CDR2 as SMNVEV (reference sequence). The CDR3 spans 18 residues. Trimming cost V 5 bases and J 6 bases; bases outside gene matches: 16. The CDR3 reads CASSRRRDGLAGVNEQFF. Written as DNA, the CDR3 is TGTGCCAGCAGTAGACGACGCGACGGGCTAGCGGGAGTCAATGAGCAGTTCTTC.

The CDR3 DNA sequence: TGTGCCAGCAGCCAAGATCCGTTTCGCTCCTACGAGCAGTACTTC. Translating gives CASSQDPFRSYEQYF. V gene TRBV4-2 combines with J gene TRBJ2-7; no clear D. The V gene's germline CDR1 is LGHNA and CDR2 YNFKEQ. V lost 0 bases and J lost 0, with 9 bases in between. The CDR3 covers 15 residues.

The rearrangement links TRBV6-2 or TRBV6-3 to TRBJ1-2; 9 nucleotides agree with TRBD1. J was trimmed by 4 bases and V by 4 bases; bases with no gene match: 1. The V gene's germline CDR1 is MNHEY and CDR2 SVGEGT. This CDR3 region has 13 residues. CDR3: CASSLDRGYGYTF. The CDR3 DNA sequence: TGTGCCAGCAGTTTGGACAGGGGCTATGGCTACACCTTC.

The chain couples TRBV19 to TRBJ2-1, with 9 nucleotides matching TRBD2. Germline V lookup: CDR1 LNHDA, CDR2 SQIVND (reference sequence). V lost 6 bases, J lost 1 base, and 1 base stayed unmatched. This CDR3 has 14 residues. The CDR3 is CASRREGSYNEQFF. Written as DNA, the CDR3 is TGTGCCAGTAGGCGGGAGGGGTCCTACAATGAGCAGTTCTTC.

By frequency in the sample, this clone is medium-sized. The V and J genes are TRBV7-8 and TRBJ2-7; 12 positions agree with TRBD2. Per the germline V gene, CDR1 is SGHVS and CDR2 is FQNEAQ. This CDR3 is 15 amino acids long. V dropped 8 bases and J dropped 7; count of bases not matched to a gene: 12. In DNA form, the CDR3 reads TGTGCCAGCGAGGCTAGCGGGAGGGCCCCGGGGGAGCAGTACTTC. Its protein product is CASEASGRAPGEQYF.

The chain recombines TRBV29-1 with TRBJ2-1, with unresolved D. V was shortened by 4 bases and J by 0 bases, with 7 bases between the two germline ends. The CDR3 totals 13 residues. CDR1 is SQVTM and CDR2 is ANQGSEA in the germline V gene. CDR3 sequence: CSVAWSSYNEQFF. In nucleotides, the CDR3 is TGCAGCGTTGCCTGGAGCTCCTACAATGAGCAGTTCTTC.

The V gene is TRBV5-6, the J gene TRBJ2-7, with 8 bases matching TRBD1. Germline V gene lookup returns CDR1 SGHDT and CDR2 YYEEEE. V gave up 4 bases and J gave up 0 bases; unmatched junction bases: 9. The CDR3 extends over 16 amino acids. The CDR3 DNA sequence: TGTGCCAGCAGCCAGAGACAGGGGATCCTCTCCTACGAGCAGTACTTC. It is translated as CASSQRQGILSYEQYF. The whole variable domain, filled in from reference TRBV5-6 and TRBJ2-7, reads DAGVTQSPTHLIKTRGQQVTLRCSPKSGHDTVSWYQQALGQGPQFIFQYYEEEERQRGNFPDRFSGHQFPNYSSELNVNALLLGDSALYLCASSQRQGILSYEQYFGPGTRLTVT.

This clone was detected once. CDR3 nucleotides: TGTGCCAGCAGTGAGAGGGAAGATAATCAGCCCCAGCATTTT. Its translation is CASSEREDNQPQHF. This rearrangement joins TRBV6-4 to TRBJ1-5; unclear D gene. The germline gives CDR1 MRHNA, CDR2 SNTAGT. V gave up 3 bases and J gave up 4 bases, with 10 bases separating them. The CDR3 totals 14 residues.

The chain is built from TRBV9 and TRBJ2-5; 7 bases match TRBD2. V dropped 0 bases and J dropped 0; count of bases not matched to a gene: 2. Germline assignment: CDR1 SGDLS and CDR2 YYNGEE. This CDR3 contains 15 residues. The CDR3 DNA is TGTGCCAGCAGCGTAGCTAGCGGATACCAAGAGACCCAGTACTTC. Its translation is CASSVASGYQETQYF. The entire variable domain, with the rest obtained from reference TRBV9 and TRBJ2-5, is as follows: DSGVTQTPKHLITATGQRVTLRCSPRSGDLSVYWYQQSLDQGLQFLIQYYNGEERAKGNILERFSAQQFPDLHSELNLSSLELGDSALYFCASSVASGYQETQYFGPGTRLLVL.